The present T cell receptor (beta chain) was sequenced within a study of shared clonotypes between healthy human individuals. Study overall: For every donor, three CD4 naive, three CD4 memory, two CD8 naive and one CD8 memory plates were used. General study results and limits: Naive subsets, compared against memory subsets, generally had larger estimated richness values. An expected dependence of interdonor clonotype sharing on sequencing depth was noted.

TCRdb keeps only in-frame clones here, not all; method: immunoSEQ multiplex PCR. This sample has 2 million to 2.5 million clones; approximately 93% occur once, and the top ten carry 0.39%. Concerning this clone itself: What it binds is not known.

Trimming at V came to 3 bases and at J to 9 bases, leaving 8 bases not matched to a gene. Germline assignment: CDR1 GTSNPN and CDR2 SVGIG (reference sequence). There are 14 residues in the CDR3. The study enrolled healthy HIV-negative adults without recent acute infections or vaccinations as donors. The sample was naive CD4+ T cells from PBMCs. As to subset: CD45RA+ positively selected. This chain joins TRBV30 and TRBJ2-1; TRBD2 matches at 10 bases. The receptor comes from a man in his late teens or twenties in good health. Some clones in this sample may be carry-over from other donors' samples. CDR3 in amino acids: CAWRSSGSSPEQFF. CDR3 DNA sequence: TGTGCCTGGAGGTCTAGCGGGAGTTCCCCTGAGCAGTTCTTC.